The sequence of this T cell receptor beta chain was determined in a study of blood T cell repertoires in COVID-19. Overall study: Acute and convalescent COVID-19 samples came from the United States, Italy and Spain. PBMCs, B-cell-depleted T cells, or T cells provided the cDNA or gDNA that made up the material.

With V trimmed by 6 bases and J by 5 bases, 6 bases remained unmatched. Germline assignment: CDR1 MDHEN and CDR2 SYDVKM. The CDR3 spans 14 residues. This clone came up once. Authors' data handling: How many nucleated cells were present was estimated from reference gene primer amplification. Assay used: immunoSEQ multiplex PCR; TCRdb lists only in-frame clones, some missing. V, J and clone size are those of that table, while D and trimming were read from the DNA. The sample includes about 39,000 clones, roughly 86% of them seen just once. This TCR derives from a man aged 65 to 79 with acute or convalescent COVID-19. Sequenced input: peripheral blood. The J gene is TRBJ1-5, the V gene TRBV28, with 8 bases lining up with TRBD1. The CDR3 sequence is CASRPRTGYQPQHF. CDR3 sequence (DNA): TGTGCCAGCAGACCCCGGACAGGGTATCAGCCCCAGCATTTT.